Listed here is a single T cell receptor beta chain. Its specificity is unknown. CDR3 length: 14 amino acids. V trimming: 6 bases; J trimming: 2 bases; junction bases outside the gene matches: 6. Germline V gene data show CDR1 as SNHLY and CDR2 as FYNNEI. The data derive from a study of cytomegalovirus exposure and HLA in healthy donors. Study-level results: Data from an earlier analysis indicated that most TCR beta V segments were productive either about 90% or about 30% of the time. Cytomegalovirus-associated TCR beta chains were listed, numbering 150 to 200.

In the PCR, 60 Vbeta and 13 Jbeta primers were used. Clones were read by immunoSEQ multiplex PCR, and TCRdb kept only the in-frame ones, dropping some. The sample has some 120,000 clones, roughly 80% seen once; the top ten hold around 4.2%. V is TRBV2 and J is TRBJ1-2; 7 bases fit TRBD1. The material sequenced was PBMCs. This TCR was sampled from a middle-aged woman in good health and CMV-seronegative. CDR3: CASRYATGNYGYTF. The CDR3, as DNA: TGTGCCAGCAGGTACGCGACAGGGAACTATGGCTACACCTTC.